What follows are 15 T cell receptor beta chains derived from one specimen sequenced in a study of CD8 T cells in Susac syndrome. RNA in amounts of roughly 0.5 to 1 ug was reverse transcribed with random hexamers. TCRdb used MiXCR to reprocess the immunoSEQ multiplex PCR reads, holding one entry per CDR3 protein. Of about 160,000 distinct CDR3 sequences in the sample, 93% were seen once. The material sequenced was CD4+ T cells from PBMCs. All receptors come from a human donor in good health.

The chain couples TRBV18 to TRBJ2-2; TRBD2 is a possible D gene (5 bases). This CDR3 is 14 amino acids long. V lost 0 bases, J lost 5 bases, and 7 bases lay in between. The germline V gene has CDR1 KGHSH and CDR2 LQKENI. CDR3 amino acids: CASSPPRGTGELFF. For the CDR3, the DNA is TGTGCCAGCTCACCACCGAGAGGGACCGGGGAGCTGTTTTTT.

The gene calls are TRBV7-3 and TRBJ2-7, with D possibly being TRBD1 (6 bases). The CDR3 is 15 residues long. Germline V gene data show CDR1 as SGHTA and CDR2 as FQGTGA. The V end lost 2 bases, the J end lost 1 base, and 12 bases lay between the germline ends. The chain's CDR3 is CASSLWAGVSYEQYF. CDR3 sequence (DNA): TGTGCCAGCAGCTTATGGGCAGGGGTATCCTACGAGCAGTACTTC.

The V and J genes are TRBV6-1 and TRBJ2-4, with D possibly being TRBD2 (5 bases). Germline CDR1 and CDR2: MNHNS and SASEGT. V was cut by 5 bases and J by 4 bases, with 12 bases left in between. The CDR3 covers 14 residues. The CDR3 nucleotides read TGTGCCAGCAGTTCATTCCGGGAAAAAAACATTCAGTACTTC. Its translation is CASSSFREKNIQYF.

The chain links TRBV7-2 to TRBJ2-7; 9 bases are shared with TRBD2. Germline values: CDR1 SGHTA, CDR2 FQGNSA. The CDR3 runs 13 residues. V gave up 3 bases and J gave up 8 bases; unmatched junction bases: 5. DNA for the CDR3: TGTGCCAGCAGCTTGGAGCGGGGGGCTAAGCAGTACTTC. This translates into CASSLERGAKQYF.

The chain uses TRBV7-9 and TRBJ1-2, with D possibly TRBD1 on 5 matching bases. The CDR3 sequence is 13 residues long. The germline V gene encodes CDR1 SEHNR and CDR2 FQNEAQ (reference sequence). V was clipped by 5 bases and J by 4 bases, with 11 bases between them. DNA for the CDR3: TGTGCCAGCAGCCAAGCAGGGTCCTATGGCTACACCTTC. Translating it yields CASSQAGSYGYTF.

This rearrangement joins TRBV30 to TRBJ1-5; D perhaps matches TRBD1 (5 bases). V gave up 4 bases and J gave up 7 bases, with 14 bases separating them. The germline V gene has CDR1 GTSNPN and CDR2 SVGIG (reference sequence). The CDR3 has 13 residues. CDR3 residues: CAWTGGEKQPQHF. CDR3 sequence (DNA): TGTGCCTGGACGGGGGGAGAAAAACAGCCCCAGCATTTT.

V is TRBV7-9 and J is TRBJ1-1; 9 bases line up with TRBD1. Germline assignment: CDR1 SEHNR and CDR2 FQNEAQ (reference sequence). With V trimmed by 5 bases and J by 4 bases, 14 bases remained unmatched. The CDR3 covers 17 residues. The DNA for the CDR3 is TGTGCCAGCAGCCGAACAAAATTAGGGACAGGGCTCACTGAAGCTTTCTTT. Encoded protein: CASSRTKLGTGLTEAFF. Using reference TRBV7-9 and TRBJ1-1 for the parts outside the CDR3, the full variable domain is DTGVSQNPRHKITKRGQNVTFRCDPISEHNRLYWYRQTLGQGPEFLTYFQNEAQLEKSRLLSDRFSAERPKGSFSTLEIQRTEQGDSAMYLCASSRTKLGTGLTEAFFGQGTRLTVV.

The V and J genes are TRBV6-6 and TRBJ2-6; 10 nucleotides match TRBD1. CDR1 is MNHNY and CDR2 is SVGAGI in the germline V gene (reference sequence). This CDR3 spans 16 amino acids. J gave up 2 bases and V 10 bases, and 8 bases lay outside the gene matches. The CDR3 DNA reads TGTGCCATCGCACCGGGACAGGGGCCTGGGGCCAACGTCCTGACTTTC. This codes for CAIAPGQGPGANVLTF.

The chain combines TRBV5-4 with TRBJ1-2; D is ambiguous. Per the germline V gene, CDR1 is SGHNT and CDR2 is YYREEE (reference sequence). Trimming took off 4 bases at V and 5 bases at J, with 21 bases between the two ends. The CDR3 runs 16 residues. The CDR3 coding sequence is TGTGCCAGCAGCCCCCAAGGGAAGGGCGGGTTGTATGGCTACACCTTC. Amino acid sequence: CASSPQGKGGLYGYTF.

The chain couples TRBV10-2 to TRBJ2-7; no clear D gene. There are 12 residues in the CDR3. The ends were cut back, 6 bases at V and 1 base at J, with 7 bases in the middle. In germline, CDR1 is WSHSY, CDR2 SAAADI. In DNA, the CDR3 is TGCGCCAGCAGCAGTCAGTCCTACGAGCAGTACTTC. Translation: CASSSQSYEQYF.

This chain links TRBV28 with TRBJ1-1; D is unresolved. V lost 5 bases and J 10 bases, leaving 11 bases between the germline ends. The CDR3 is 11 residues long. CDR1 is MDHEN and CDR2 is SYDVKM in the germline V gene. The CDR3 reads CASSAEGTAFF. As DNA, the CDR3 is TGTGCCAGCAGTGCTGAGGGTACAGCTTTCTTT.

J is TRBJ2-1 and V is TRBV9; TRBD1 or TRBD2 may be the D gene (6 bases each). The germline CDR1 and CDR2 sequences are SGDLS and YYNGEE. Trimming left V 2 bases short and J 9 bases short, with 15 bases between. The CDR3 covers 14 residues. The CDR3 bases are TGTGCCAGCAGCGTGGGAGCCGGGGGCAGTGAGCAGTTCTTC. Protein product: CASSVGAGGSEQFF.

This chain uses TRBV6-1 with TRBJ1-1; the D gene is possibly TRBD1 (5 bases). Trimming stripped 7 bases from V and 0 bases from J, with 15 bases between. This CDR3 has 15 amino acids. Germline CDR1 reads MNHNS; CDR2 reads SASEGT. CDR3 DNA: TGTGCCAGCACTACGCAACAGGTTCTGAACACTGAAGCTTTCTTT. Amino acid sequence: CASTTQQVLNTEAFF.

The chain is built from TRBV6-5 and TRBJ2-7, with 8 bases lining up with TRBD2. J gave up 2 bases and V 3 bases, and 3 bases lay outside the gene matches. Per germline, CDR1 MNHEY and CDR2 SVGAGI. CDR3 size: 14 residues. CDR3 in DNA: TGTGCCAGCAGTTATGGTAGCGGGGCCTACGAGCAGTACTTC. It encodes CASSYGSGAYEQYF.

This chain joins TRBV14 and TRBJ1-6; D remains ambiguous. This CDR3 has 13 amino acids. Trimming stripped 4 bases from V and 6 bases from J, with 7 bases between. Looked up from germline, CDR1 is SGHDN and CDR2 is FVKESK. CDR3 in amino acids: CASSPRVNSPLHF. The CDR3 nucleotides are TGTGCCAGCAGCCCAAGAGTTAATTCACCCCTCCACTTT.